This T cell receptor (beta chain) was observed in a study of T cells in Graves' hyperthyroidism and ophthalmopathy. The sample holds many counts of this clonotype. Antigen: not known. Amplification yielded TCR beta CDR3 regions, with RNA transcripts as the source. The TCR CDR3 was amplified in a first-round RT-PCR using the HTBI primer set. TCRdb recomputed calls from the multiplex PCR reads with MiXCR, one row per CDR3 protein. The table includes under 400,000 distinct CDR3 sequences, over 15% detected once. This CDR3 is built from 11 residues. The germline gives CDR1 SGHTA, CDR2 FQGNSA. V lost 7 bases and J lost 2, with 5 bases in between. General observations from the study: By a 13 V-J model, ophthalmopathy was set apart from stable hyperthyroidism.

Sequenced sample: blood. The clonotype comes from a woman in her forties or fifties with Graves' hyperthyroidism. This chain joins TRBV7-2 and TRBJ2-5, with unresolved D. Written as DNA, the CDR3 is TGTGCCAGCAAGGAGCAAGAGACCCAGTACTTC. It specifies CASKEQETQYF.